The 14 T cell receptor beta chains presented below share a single source sample, sequenced in a study of cytomegalovirus exposure and HLA in healthy donors. PCR primers comprised 60 Vbeta and 13 Jbeta primers. TCRdb's table, derived via immunoSEQ multiplex PCR, lists solely in-frame clones and lacks some. The sample holds roughly 53,000 clones. Sequenced: PBMCs. These receptors were obtained from a female donor in good health and CMV-seronegative.

The chain employs TRBV4-1 and TRBJ2-1; 10 positions match TRBD2. The CDR3 loop spans 18 amino acids. V lost 1 base to trimming and J lost 9 bases; unmatched junction nucleotides: 15. Per the germline V gene, CDR1 is MGHRA and CDR2 is YSYEKL. Here the CDR3 reads CASSQVTPLVLAGTEQFF. CDR3 coding DNA: TGCGCCAGCAGCCAAGTTACCCCCTTGGTACTAGCGGGAACTGAGCAGTTCTTC.

The chain couples TRBV5-1 to TRBJ2-1, with 10 positions matching TRBD2. V shed 4 bases, J shed 4 bases, and the junction held 5 bases outside the gene matches. This CDR3 is 15 amino acids long. Per germline, CDR1 SGHRS and CDR2 YFSETQ. This CDR3 reads CASSLLAGAYNEQFF. The CDR3 DNA follows: TGCGCCAGCAGCCTTCTAGCGGGGGCTTACAATGAGCAGTTCTTC.

This chain uses TRBV4-1 with TRBJ2-7, with D perhaps matching TRBD2 (6 bases). Trimming pared 0 bases from V and 6 bases from J, leaving 15 bases between. The CDR3 covers 15 residues. The germline CDR1 and CDR2 sequences are MGHRA and YSYEKL. Here the CDR3 reads CASSQDIRAGSEQYF. In DNA, the CDR3 is TGCGCCAGCAGCCAAGATATTAGGGCGGGATCCGAGCAGTACTTC.

The rearrangement links TRBV5-6 to TRBJ1-2; no reliable D call. Per germline, CDR1 SGHDT and CDR2 YYEEEE. V was pared by 0 bases and J by 3 bases, with 9 bases between. CDR3 length equals 14 residues. This CDR3 is CASSLGQYHYGYTF. CDR3 DNA sequence: TGTGCCAGCAGCTTGGGGCAGTATCACTATGGCTACACCTTC.

The chain recombines TRBV11-3 with TRBJ2-7; 13 nucleotides agree with TRBD2. Germline assignment: CDR1 SGHNT and CDR2 YENEEA. Trimming took 3 bases from V and 2 from J; bases not matched to a gene: 4. The CDR3 is 16 amino acids. CDR3 residues: CASSFQLAGGPYEQYF. DNA for the CDR3: TGTGCCAGCAGCTTTCAACTAGCGGGAGGGCCCTACGAGCAGTACTTC.

The chain carries TRBV18 and TRBJ1-2; 8 bases agree with TRBD1. Trimming took 3 bases from V and 2 from J; bases not matched to a gene: 8. The CDR3 runs to 16 residues. Germline V gives CDR1 KGHSH, CDR2 LQKENI. The CDR3 DNA follows: TGTGCCAGCTCACCCCTAGGGACAGGCAAGAACTATGGCTACACCTTC. Translating it yields CASSPLGTGKNYGYTF.

The rearrangement uses TRBV7-2 and TRBJ2-7, with 9 bases lining up with TRBD2. The germline gives CDR1 SGHTA, CDR2 FQGNSA. J lost 3 bases, V lost 1 base, and 4 bases had no gene match. This CDR3 has 15 residues. The CDR3 sequence: CASSLGRGGVYEQYF. The CDR3 DNA follows: TGTGCCAGCAGCTTAGGGCGGGGGGGTGTCTACGAGCAGTACTTC.

The chain couples TRBV6-6 to TRBJ2-1; D is uncertain. V lost 0 bases and J 7 bases, leaving 13 bases between the germline ends. Germline CDR1 is MNHNY and CDR2 is SVGAGI (reference sequence). The CDR3 length is 15 residues. CDR3 amino acids: CASSYSGNSGNEQFF. The CDR3, as DNA: TGTGCCAGCAGTTACTCGGGTAATTCGGGTAATGAGCAGTTCTTC.

This chain links TRBV4-2 with TRBJ1-1; the D gene is possibly TRBD1 (5 bases). The CDR3 contains 15 residues. Germline V CDR1 and CDR2: LGHNA, YNFKEQ. The V and J ends lost 5 bases and 5 bases respectively, with 18 bases between them. Written as DNA, the CDR3 is TGTGCCAGCAGCACTAGGGAAAGGGGAGGGACTGAAGCTTTCTTT. Translated: CASSTRERGGTEAFF.

The chain has TRBV5-5 and TRBJ1-1; possibly TRBD1 for D (6 bases). V was clipped by 3 bases and J by 6 bases, with 9 bases between them. Germline CDR1 SGHKS, CDR2 YYEKEE (reference sequence). This CDR3 has 12 residues. In nucleotides, the CDR3 is TGTGCCAGCAGCTATGACAGGCCTGAAGCTTTCTTT. Translation: CASSYDRPEAFF.

The chain recombines TRBV11-3 with TRBJ2-1; TRBD2 agrees at 7 bases. The CDR3 consists of 18 residues. The ends lost 1 base at V and 2 bases at J; junction bases unmatched: 11. Germline loops: CDR1 SGHNT, CDR2 YENEEA. DNA for the CDR3: TGTGCCAGCAGCTTAGCATCTGCGGCGGGGGTCGCCTACAATGAGCAGTTCTTC. Amino acids: CASSLASAAGVAYNEQFF. Full variable domain (rest looked up from reference TRBV11-3 and TRBJ2-1): EAGVVQSPRYKIIEKKQPVAFWCNPISGHNTLYWYLQNLGQGPELLIRYENEEAVDDSQLPKDRFSAERLKGVDSTLKIQPAELGDSAVYLCASSLASAAGVAYNEQFFGPGTRLTVL.

As DNA, the CDR3 is TGTGCCTCGAGGTCCGGGACAGGGGACTACGAGCAGTACTTC. Translated: CASRSGTGDYEQYF. The chain uses TRBV10-3 and TRBJ2-7; 10 bases line up with TRBD1. The CDR3 contains 14 residues. The J segment lost 3 bases and the V segment lost 11 bases, leaving 10 bases of the junction unmatched. Germline CDR1 reads ENHRY; CDR2 reads SYGVKD.

The V and J genes are TRBV5-1 and TRBJ2-5; the match to TRBD2 covers 9 bases. This CDR3 region has 17 residues. Germline V lookup: CDR1 SGHRS, CDR2 YFSETQ. V was pared by 2 bases and J by 5 bases, with 13 bases of the junction left unmatched. CDR3 coding DNA: TGCGCCAGCAGCTTAGGGTCGGCGGGAGGGCCCGTGGAGACCCAGTACTTC. Protein sequence: CASSLGSAGGPVETQYF.

V and J are TRBV5-4 and TRBJ2-2; D unresolved. The CDR3 is 13 amino acids. Germline values: CDR1 SGHNT, CDR2 YYREEE (reference sequence). V was cut by 0 bases and J by 4 bases, with 4 bases left in between. DNA of the CDR3: TGTGCCAGCAGCTTGGCGGGCACCGGGGAGCTGTTTTTT. This encodes CASSLAGTGELFF.